This is a list of T cell receptor beta chains from one sample in a study of blood T cell repertoires in COVID-19. Measured with immunoSEQ multiplex PCR; TCRdb has only the in-frame clones, and not every one. Of 95,000 to 120,000 clones in the sample, around 81% were seen once. The sequenced material came from peripheral blood. These receptors all come from a woman in her 70s with acute or convalescent COVID-19. CDR3s include the opening cysteine and the closing phenylalanine or tryptophan. The order of the fields is V gene, D gene, CDR3 length, J gene, clone size, CDR3 DNA, CDR3 protein. D genes are given only for firm matches. Not all rows give a size; the values are once, few, many and, for expanded clones, a class.

TRBV28	.	12	TRBJ2-7	.	TGTGCCAGCAGTTTGGGGGGCTACGAGCAGTACTTC	CASSLGGYEQYF
TRBV19	TRBD1	17	TRBJ1-2	once	TGTGCCAGTAGTATCGGAGGGGGCTCTGGGCAGATCTATGGCTACACCTTC	CASSIGGGSGQIYGYTF
TRBV29-1	.	12	TRBJ1-1	.	TGCAGCGCCTTTACAGGGACCACTGAAGCTTTCTTT	CSAFTGTTEAFF
TRBV7-6	.	12	TRBJ2-5	.	TGTGCCAGCAGCTTATATCCGGAGACCCAGTACTTC	CASSLYPETQYF
TRBV9	.	15	TRBJ2-1	once	TGTGCCAGCAGCGCAGGGGGACTCTCCTACAATGAGCAGTTCTTC	CASSAGGLSYNEQFF
TRBV19	TRBD1	16	TRBJ1-6	.	TGTGCCAGTAGTTCATCCCGGACAGGGGGTAATTCACCCCTCCACTTT	CASSSSRTGGNSPLHF
TRBV30	.	14	TRBJ2-7	.	TGTGCCTGGAGGGGGGCAGGTTCAAGGGACGAGCAGTACTTC	CAWRGAGSRDEQYF
TRBV7-3	TRBD2	15	TRBJ2-1	.	TGTGCCAGCAGCTCCGGACTAGCGGGATACAATGAGCAGTTCTTC	CASSSGLAGYNEQFF
TRBV19	TRBD1	11	TRBJ1-2	.	TGTGCCGGCCGACAGGGGTATGGCTACACCTTC	CAGRQGYGYTF
TRBV28	TRBD1	13	TRBJ2-4	.	TGTGCCAGCAGCGGACAGGTATTAAACATTCAGTACTTC	CASSGQVLNIQYF
TRBV6-1	TRBD1	14	TRBJ1-2	.	TGTGCCAGCAGGGACAGGGGAAAGGACTATGGCTACACCTTC	CASRDRGKDYGYTF
TRBV7-2	TRBD2	16	TRBJ2-3	once	TGTGCCAGCAGCAAATGGACTAGCGGGGTTACAGATACGCAGTATTTT	CASSKWTSGVTDTQYF
TRBV30	.	14	TRBJ1-6	.	TGTGCCTGGAGTGCGACCGCGGGGAATTCACCCCTCCACTTT	CAWSATAGNSPLHF
TRBV7-3	.	13	TRBJ1-6	.	TGTGCCAGCAGCTTACGGGAAGGCTCACCCCTCCACTTT	CASSLREGSPLHF
TRBV3-1/TRBV3-2	.	16	TRBJ1-6	.	TGTGCCAGCAGCCAAGTGGGGCAGGGGCGAAATTCACCCCTCCACTTT	CASSQVGQGRNSPLHF
TRBV2	.	14	TRBJ1-1	.	TGTGCCAGCAGTGAAGTCACTCCCCTAGCCGAAGCTTTCTTT	CASSEVTPLAEAFF
TRBV19	.	15	TRBJ2-2	few	TGTGCCAGTAATGGGGGGGCGCGGATCACCGGGGAGCTGTTTTTT	CASNGGARITGELFF
TRBV11-2	TRBD2	14	TRBJ2-7	.	TGTGCCAGCAGCTTTGGGACTAGCAACTACGAGCAGTACTTC	CASSFGTSNYEQYF
TRBV5-6	.	13	TRBJ1-2	.	TGTGCCAGCATGGAAGGGAGAGACTATGGCTACACCTTC	CASMEGRDYGYTF
TRBV5-8	TRBD2	18	TRBJ2-4	.	TGTGCCAGCAGCACTGGGACTAGCTCGAGTGGGGCCAAAAACATTCAGTACTTC	CASSTGTSSSGAKNIQYF
TRBV19	TRBD1	17	TRBJ2-2	.	TGTGCCAGTAGATCACAGGGGGCCCTGGGGTACACCGGGGAGCTGTTTTTT	CASRSQGALGYTGELFF
TRBV6-5	TRBD2	15	TRBJ2-7	.	TGTGCCAGCAGTTACCAAAGCGGGACTGCCTACGAGCAGTACTTC	CASSYQSGTAYEQYF
TRBV23-1	TRBD1	22	TRBJ2-6	.	TGCGCCAGCAGCTCCGTCGGGACAGTTGGAGACTATTCACACTCTGGGGCCAACGTCCTGACTTTC	CASSSVGTVGDYSHSGANVLTF
TRBV7-3	TRBD2	15	TRBJ2-1	.	TGTGCCAGCAGCTTCCTAGCGGGACCGGGGGATGAGCAGTTCTTC	CASSFLAGPGDEQFF
TRBV20-1	.	10	TRBJ1-2	.	TGCAGTGCGACAGGCGGGGGCTACACCTTC	CSATGGGYTF
TRBV7-9	TRBD1	15	TRBJ2-7	.	TGTGCCAGCAGCTTAGACCTACAATCAGGGGGCGAGCAGTACTTC	CASSLDLQSGGEQYF
TRBV7-9	TRBD2	14	TRBJ2-1	.	TGTGCCAGCAGCACGCCGGGACTAGGCAATGAGCAGTTCTTC	CASSTPGLGNEQFF
TRBV9	.	15	TRBJ1-5	.	TGTGCCAGCAGCGTAGGAGGGCGTGACAATCAGCCCCAGCATTTT	CASSVGGRDNQPQHF
TRBV6-1	TRBD1	14	TRBJ2-2	.	TGTGCCAGCAGTGAGGGACAGACGGCCGGGGAGCTGTTTTTT	CASSEGQTAGELFF
TRBV9	.	14	TRBJ2-2	.	TGTGCCAGCAGTCTGGTCCCGGGGACCGGGGAGCTGTTTTTT	CASSLVPGTGELFF
TRBV29-1	TRBD1	12	TRBJ1-1	few	TGCAGCGGTGACAGGGTGAACACTGAAGCTTTCTTT	CSGDRVNTEAFF
TRBV28	.	12	TRBJ2-7	once	TGTGCCAGCAGTCAGGGGGGATACGAGCAGTACTTC	CASSQGGYEQYF
TRBV28	TRBD1	14	TRBJ2-1	.	TGTGCCAGCAGTCCACGACAGGGGAAAAGTGAACAGTTCTTC	CASSPRQGKSEQFF
TRBV18	.	16	TRBJ2-7	once	TGTGCCAGCTCACCACCGAAGCAGGGGAAAGGCTACGAGCAGTACTTC	CASSPPKQGKGYEQYF
TRBV11-1	TRBD2	14	TRBJ2-2	.	TGTGCCAGCAGCTTACAGCGGGGGGCCGGGGAGCTGTTTTTT	CASSLQRGAGELFF
TRBV29-1	.	14	TRBJ2-1	.	TGCAGCGGTGGTGGCTCGCTTTACTACAATGAGCAGTTCTTC	CSGGGSLYYNEQFF
TRBV28	.	16	TRBJ1-6	.	TGTGCCAGCACCTCGACAGGCGACCTCTATAATTCACCCCTCCACTTT	CASTSTGDLYNSPLHF
TRBV5-6	TRBD1	15	TRBJ1-2	.	TGTGCCAGCAGCCCGGGACAGGGGGTGTATTATGGCTACACCTTC	CASSPGQGVYYGYTF
TRBV23-1	TRBD1	14	TRBJ1-2	.	TGCGCCAGCAGTCAAATCGACAGGGCGTATGGCTACACCTTC	CASSQIDRAYGYTF
TRBV6-2/TRBV6-3	.	17	TRBJ1-5	.	TGTGCCAGCAGTTACACGTTCTGGCGGGAGCTTGTGAAGCCCCAGCATTTT	CASSYTFWRELVKPQHF
TRBV20-1	.	13	TRBJ1-6	few	TGCAGTGCTAGTGATCAGATGAATTCACCCCTCCACTTT	CSASDQMNSPLHF
TRBV15	.	13	TRBJ1-6	.	TGTGCCACCAGCAGAGGACAGATCTCACCCCTCCACTTT	CATSRGQISPLHF
TRBV7-2	TRBD2	17	TRBJ2-7	.	TGTGCCAGCAGCTCTGGACTAGCGGGGGTCGGATCCTACGAGCAGTACTTC	CASSSGLAGVGSYEQYF
TRBV27	.	15	TRBJ1-6	.	TGTGCCAGCAGCTACAGGGTGCCCTATAATTCACCCCTCCACTTT	CASSYRVPYNSPLHF